Listed below are T cell receptor beta chains from one sample, sequenced in a study of cytomegalovirus exposure and HLA in healthy donors. TCRdb's copy holds only in-frame clones and misses some; the assay was immunoSEQ multiplex PCR. The sample consists of about 160,000 clones, around nine tenths of them appearing once. The sequenced sample consisted of PBMCs. The receptor set was obtained from a woman under 40 in good health and CMV-seronegative. Both conserved end residues are part of each CDR3. D genes are given only for firm matches. Size values are once, few and many counts, or a class for expanded clones, and some rows have none.

size: NA
D: NA
V: TRBV25-1
J: TRBJ1-6
DNA: TGTGCCAGCAGGGGGAGTAATTCACCCCTCCACTTT
CDR3: CASRGSNSPLHF

size: NA
D: NA
V: TRBV5-1
J: TRBJ1-2
DNA: TGCGCCAGCAACACAGAACCCGGGAGGTACTATGGCTACACCTTC
CDR3: CASNTEPGRYYGYTF

size: NA
D: NA
V: TRBV29-1
J: TRBJ2-1
DNA: TGCAGCGTTGAAGAATCAGCGGACTCCTACAATGGGCAGTTCTTC
CDR3: CSVEESADSYNGQFF

size: NA
D: TRBD1
V: TRBV5-1
J: TRBJ2-1
DNA: TGCGCCAGCAGCATTACAGGGGGGAGTTACAATGAGCAGTTCTTC
CDR3: CASSITGGSYNEQFF

size: NA
D: TRBD2
V: TRBV11-2
J: TRBJ2-7
DNA: TGTGCCAGCAGCTTAGGACGGGGGGTACCTTACGAGCAGTACTTC
CDR3: CASSLGRGVPYEQYF

size: NA
D: TRBD2
V: TRBV6-1
J: TRBJ2-3
DNA: TGTGCCAGCAGTGAAGCCAGCGGGGGGGCCGGCACAGATACGCAGTATTTT
CDR3: CASSEASGGAGTDTQYF

size: NA
D: TRBD1
V: TRBV5-6
J: TRBJ2-5
DNA: TGTGCCAGCAGCTTGCGGACAGGGAATATGGAGACCCAGTACTTC
CDR3: CASSLRTGNMETQYF

size: NA
D: NA
V: TRBV6-1
J: TRBJ1-3
DNA: TGTGCCAGCAGTGAAGAGGAGGGAGCGGGAAACACCATATATTTT
CDR3: CASSEEEGAGNTIYF

size: NA
D: NA
V: TRBV30
J: TRBJ2-1
DNA: TGTGCCTGGAGCCGTCGGGGCGGGGCTGGCTCCTACAATGAGCAGTTCTTC
CDR3: CAWSRRGGAGSYNEQFF

size: NA
D: NA
V: TRBV5-6
J: TRBJ1-2
DNA: TGTGCCAGCAGCCTGTCGGGGGGCGCGCCCGGCTACACCTTC
CDR3: CASSLSGGAPGYTF

size: NA
D: NA
V: TRBV4-1
J: TRBJ1-5
DNA: TGCGCCAGCAGCCAGGCCCCGGCGGGGAATAATCAGCCCCAGCATTTT
CDR3: CASSQAPAGNNQPQHF

size: NA
D: NA
V: TRBV4-3
J: TRBJ1-1
DNA: TGCGCCAGCAGCCGATCTAGGGGGGGAGGGACTGAAGCTTTCTTT
CDR3: CASSRSRGGGTEAFF

size: NA
D: NA
V: TRBV9
J: TRBJ1-1
DNA: TGTGCCAGCAGCGTAGCTACCGCTATGAACACTGAAGCTTTCTTT
CDR3: CASSVATAMNTEAFF

size: NA
D: NA
V: TRBV5-6
J: TRBJ1-1
DNA: TGTGCCAGCAGCAGCAACAGGTGGAACACTGAAGCTTTCTTT
CDR3: CASSSNRWNTEAFF

size: NA
D: TRBD2
V: TRBV29-1
J: TRBJ2-2
DNA: TGCAGCGTTCGATCGGGCGGGAGCACCGCCGGGGAGCTGTTTTTT
CDR3: CSVRSGGSTAGELFF

size: NA
D: NA
V: TRBV7-2
J: TRBJ1-1
DNA: TGTGCCAGCAGGACAACAAGGAACACTGAAGCTTTCTTT
CDR3: CASRTTRNTEAFF

size: NA
D: NA
V: TRBV27
J: TRBJ1-4
DNA: TGTGCCAGCAGTTTGACAGATAGGGATGAAAAACTGTTTTTT
CDR3: CASSLTDRDEKLFF

size: NA
D: TRBD1
V: TRBV19
J: TRBJ1-5
DNA: TGTGCCAGCAGATCGTACGGACAGGGAAGGGATCAGCCCCAGCATTTT
CDR3: CASRSYGQGRDQPQHF

size: NA
D: TRBD2
V: TRBV27
J: TRBJ2-7
DNA: TGTGCCAGCAGTTTCCCTGGACTAGCGGGCACCAAACTGGGCCACTACGAGCAGTACTTC
CDR3: CASSFPGLAGTKLGHYEQYF

size: NA
D: NA
V: TRBV5-8
J: TRBJ1-1
DNA: TGTGCCAGCAGCTTGAGGGGGGGAATTGAAGCTTTCTTT
CDR3: CASSLRGGIEAFF

size: few
D: TRBD2
V: TRBV6-1
J: TRBJ2-3
DNA: TGTGCCAGCGAACGGGGGGGAAGCACAGATACGCAGTATTTT
CDR3: CASERGGSTDTQYF

size: once
D: TRBD2
V: TRBV14
J: TRBJ2-7
DNA: TGTGCCAGCAGCCGGGGGGGGTCATCTCTCATCTCGGGCTACGAGCAGTACTTC
CDR3: CASSRGGSSLISGYEQYF

size: NA
D: TRBD1
V: TRBV27
J: TRBJ2-7
DNA: TGTGCCAGCAGCCCCGGGACAGGGGGCTACGAGCAGTACTTC
CDR3: CASSPGTGGYEQYF

size: NA
D: TRBD1
V: TRBV7-2
J: TRBJ1-5
DNA: TGTGCCAGCACCGCACAGGGGTTAAGCAATCAGCCCCAGCATTTT
CDR3: CASTAQGLSNQPQHF

size: NA
D: NA
V: TRBV7-9
J: TRBJ1-2
DNA: TGTGCCAGCAGCTTGAACAGTAACTATGGCTACACCTTC
CDR3: CASSLNSNYGYTF

size: NA
D: NA
V: TRBV19
J: TRBJ1-2
DNA: TGTGCCAGTAGTATAGACAGGTGGGGCTTGGATGGCTACACCTTC
CDR3: CASSIDRWGLDGYTF

size: NA
D: TRBD1
V: TRBV2
J: TRBJ1-1
DNA: TGTGCCAGCAGAGATATAGGGACAGGGGGCCAGAACACTGAAGCTTTCTTT
CDR3: CASRDIGTGGQNTEAFF

size: NA
D: TRBD2
V: TRBV14
J: TRBJ2-5
DNA: TGTGCCAGCAGCCAAGAAAGCTTTCGACCGCGGGATAGCGGGAGGAGGGAACAAGAGACCCAGTACTTC
CDR3: CASSQESFRPRDSGRREQETQYF

size: NA
D: TRBD2
V: TRBV7-9
J: TRBJ2-7
DNA: TGTGCCAGCAGCTCCGGACTAGCGGGCCGGGCGGTTTACGAGCAGTACTTC
CDR3: CASSSGLAGRAVYEQYF

size: NA
D: NA
V: TRBV27
J: TRBJ1-4
DNA: TGTGCCAGCAGTTCCAGGACAGCTAATGAAAAACTGTTTTTT
CDR3: CASSSRTANEKLFF

size: NA
D: TRBD1
V: TRBV5-1
J: TRBJ2-1
DNA: TGCGCCAGCAGCTTGGCCCACGGTAACAGGGGACCGCACGAGCAGTTCTTC
CDR3: CASSLAHGNRGPHEQFF

size: NA
D: NA
V: TRBV9
J: TRBJ2-5
DNA: TGTGCCAGCAGCCCGACGGGACATTCGTACCAAGAGACCCAGTACTTC
CDR3: CASSPTGHSYQETQYF

size: NA
D: NA
V: TRBV5-8
J: TRBJ2-2
DNA: TGTGCCAGCAGCTTGCTCTTGCGGGTTTCCACCGGGGAGCTGTTTTTT
CDR3: CASSLLLRVSTGELFF

size: NA
D: NA
V: TRBV29-1
J: TRBJ1-2
DNA: TGCAGCGTTGTCCCGGAGGGCTATGGCTACACCTTC
CDR3: CSVVPEGYGYTF

size: NA
D: TRBD2
V: TRBV7-9
J: TRBJ2-1
DNA: TGTGCCAGCAGCACAAAACTAGCGGGAGGGTTGAATGAGCAGTTCTTC
CDR3: CASSTKLAGGLNEQFF

size: NA
D: NA
V: TRBV19
J: TRBJ1-2
DNA: TGTGCCAGTAGTATAGAGCCAGGGAACTATGGCTACACCTTC
CDR3: CASSIEPGNYGYTF

size: NA
D: NA
V: TRBV9
J: TRBJ1-1
DNA: TGTGCCAGCAATGGAGGAGGGAACACTGAAGCTTTCTTT
CDR3: CASNGGGNTEAFF

size: NA
D: TRBD2
V: TRBV9
J: TRBJ2-3
DNA: TGTGCCAGCAGCGCCCTCGTTGGGAGGGGAGGGGCAGATACGCAGTATTTT
CDR3: CASSALVGRGGADTQYF

size: NA
D: TRBD2
V: TRBV5-8
J: TRBJ2-7
DNA: TGTGCCAGCCCCCACCGAGCAGCGGGAGGGCCTCTGAGCAACGAGCAGTACTTC
CDR3: CASPHRAAGGPLSNEQYF

size: NA
D: TRBD1
V: TRBV2
J: TRBJ1-2
DNA: TGTGCCAGCAGTACGGACAGGACCAGTACTAACTATGGCTACACCTTC
CDR3: CASSTDRTSTNYGYTF

size: NA
D: NA
V: TRBV10-2
J: TRBJ2-2
DNA: TGCGCCAGCAGTGAAGGGGTGAACACCGGGGAGCTGTTTTTT
CDR3: CASSEGVNTGELFF

size: NA
D: NA
V: TRBV7-9
J: TRBJ1-2
DNA: TGTGCCAGCAGCTTAGGTGGGTCCGGCGGTGGCTACACCTTC
CDR3: CASSLGGSGGGYTF

size: NA
D: NA
V: TRBV5-4
J: TRBJ2-5
DNA: TGTGCCAGCAGTCCGGGGTCCGGGACCCAGTACTTC
CDR3: CASSPGSGTQYF

size: NA
D: NA
V: TRBV30
J: TRBJ2-1
DNA: TGTGCCTGGAGTGGGCAAGTCGAGCAGTTCTTC
CDR3: CAWSGQVEQFF

size: NA
D: TRBD1
V: TRBV19
J: TRBJ2-4
DNA: TGTGCCAGTTCCATCACACAGGGGGCTAGTACGAACATTCAGTACTTC
CDR3: CASSITQGASTNIQYF

size: NA
D: NA
V: TRBV30
J: TRBJ1-2
DNA: TGTGCCTGGAGTGTAACTGCAGGTTCCAACTATGGCTACACCTTC
CDR3: CAWSVTAGSNYGYTF

size: NA
D: TRBD1
V: TRBV19
J: TRBJ2-6
DNA: TGTGCCAGTAGTATGGCCAGGGGGCGGTCTGGGGCCAACGTCCTGACTTTC
CDR3: CASSMARGRSGANVLTF

size: NA
D: TRBD2
V: TRBV30
J: TRBJ2-1
DNA: TGTGCCTGGATGGGCGCGGGGGGGCCTTACGCCAATGAGCAGTTCTTC
CDR3: CAWMGAGGPYANEQFF

size: NA
D: NA
V: TRBV7-9
J: TRBJ2-5
DNA: TGTTCCAGCAGCAGTCGGGGACAAACACAAGAGACCCAGTACTTC
CDR3: CSSSSRGQTQETQYF

size: once
D: NA
V: TRBV23-1
J: TRBJ2-7
DNA: TGCGCCAGCAGTCCCTATAGGGGCGCACGAGTTGGCCTAGTTAAAACCTCCTACGAGCAGTACTTC
CDR3: CASSPYRGARVGLVKTSYEQYF

size: NA
D: TRBD1
V: TRBV4-1
J: TRBJ2-3
DNA: TGCGCCAGCAGCCAAAGGGACAGGGGGCGTCCGGCAGATACGCAGTATTTT
CDR3: CASSQRDRGRPADTQYF

size: NA
D: NA
V: TRBV11-2
J: TRBJ1-1
DNA: TGTGCCAGCAGCCCCGGGACTTTTACTGAAGCTTTCTTT
CDR3: CASSPGTFTEAFF

size: NA
D: NA
V: TRBV6-5
J: TRBJ1-5
DNA: TGTGCCAGCAGTTACTCTAGGGGTACCAATCAGCCCCAGCATTTT
CDR3: CASSYSRGTNQPQHF

size: NA
D: NA
V: TRBV30
J: TRBJ1-2
DNA: TGTGCCTTGATACCCGTCGGACAGAAGTATGGCTACACCTTC
CDR3: CALIPVGQKYGYTF

size: NA
D: TRBD1
V: TRBV28
J: TRBJ1-2
DNA: TGTGCCAGCGTGGAGGGACAGGGGGCGGGCTATGGCTACACCTTC
CDR3: CASVEGQGAGYGYTF

size: NA
D: NA
V: TRBV30
J: TRBJ1-5
DNA: TGTGCCTGGAGCTTAGCAGTCGATCAGCCCCAGCATTTT
CDR3: CAWSLAVDQPQHF

size: few
D: TRBD1
V: TRBV6-1
J: TRBJ1-6
DNA: TGTGCCAGCAGTTCCATGGACAGGGAGGTTTCACCCCTCCACTTT
CDR3: CASSSMDREVSPLHF

size: NA
D: TRBD1
V: TRBV28
J: TRBJ2-7
DNA: TGTGCCAGCAGTCAACCGGGACAGAGCTCCTACGAGCAGTACTTC
CDR3: CASSQPGQSSYEQYF

size: NA
D: NA
V: TRBV29-1
J: TRBJ2-1
DNA: TGCAGCGTTGTCCCAGGGGTTAAGTCGTACAATGAGCAGTTCTTC
CDR3: CSVVPGVKSYNEQFF

size: NA
D: TRBD1
V: TRBV7-9
J: TRBJ2-7
DNA: TGTGCCAGCAGCTTAGCGAGGACAGGGTTATACGAGCAGTACTTC
CDR3: CASSLARTGLYEQYF